This paragraph reports one T cell receptor beta chain. Some clones are missing from TCRdb's copy, which holds only in-frame ones; the method was immunoSEQ multiplex PCR. The sample has nearly 250,000 clones, roughly four fifths seen once; the top ten hold approximately 1.9%. This sample is drawn from a study of blood T cell repertoires in COVID-19. The CDR3 sequence is 15 residues long. With 0 bases removed from V and 1 base from J, the gap between germline ends came to 10 bases. Germline CDR1 and CDR2: SGHRS and YFSETQ. This sequence was found in a woman over 75 with acute or convalescent COVID-19. The sample comprised peripheral blood. The chain has TRBV5-1 and TRBJ1-1; tentatively, D is TRBD1 (6 bases). This CDR3 is CASSLGGQTNTEAFF. As DNA, the CDR3 is TGCGCCAGCAGCTTGGGTGGACAGACGAACACTGAAGCTTTCTTT.